Each of the 18 T cell receptor beta chains below was sequenced from the same sample in a study of shared clonotypes between healthy human individuals (dated by TCRdb to the early 2020s). Library method: the immunoSEQ multiplex PCR assay. TCRdb mirrors the immuneACCESS table, restricted to in-frame sequences. Some clones are absent from its copies; in checked studies, under half trace to an unresolved V gene, and the reason for the others is unknown. This sample comprises some 2.4 million clones, over 85% of them detected only once. Roughly 0.39% of the sample goes to the ten largest clones. Sequencing was done on a sample of naive CD4+ T cells from PBMCs. The cell subset or site label, read with the paper, signifies: CD45RA+ positively selected. All receptors derive from a man aged 18 to 29 in good health. Some clones in this sample may be carry-over from other donors' samples.

The V gene is TRBV18, the J gene TRBJ2-1; 12 bases agree with TRBD2. The CDR3 is 16 residues long. Germline-derived CDR1 and CDR2 are KGHSH and LQKENI. The ends lost 3 bases at V and 2 bases at J; junction bases unmatched: 2. The CDR3 sequence is CASSPTSGRPYNEQFF. Here the CDR3 DNA reads TGTGCCAGCTCACCGACTAGCGGGAGACCCTACAATGAGCAGTTCTTC.

This sequence joins TRBV10-3 and TRBJ2-3; possible D gene TRBD2, 5 bases. V lost 5 bases and J lost 3, with 12 bases in between. The germline V gene encodes CDR1 ENHRY and CDR2 SYGVKD. CDR3 length: 14 amino acids. Here the CDR3 reads CAISLSRGTDTQYF. The DNA of the CDR3 is TGTGCCATCAGTTTATCTAGAGGGACAGATACGCAGTATTTT.

The chain has TRBV5-4 and TRBJ2-1; no definite D call. The V gene lost 5 bases and the J gene lost 4 bases, with 13 bases spanning the gap. CDR3 length equals 14 residues. Germline V gene sequence: CDR1 SGHNT, CDR2 YYREEE (reference sequence). The CDR3 protein is CASRKSGGYNEQFF. In DNA form, the CDR3 reads TGTGCCAGCAGGAAATCGGGCGGTTACAATGAGCAGTTCTTC.

This chain uses TRBV27 with TRBJ2-7; TRBD1 agrees at 7 bases. The CDR3 is 15 residues long. In germline, CDR1 is MNHEY, CDR2 SMNVEV (reference sequence). V shed 2 bases and J 2 bases; nucleotides not matched to a gene: 6. In DNA form, the CDR3 reads TGTGCCAGCAGTTTAGTGGTGGGGACAGCCTACGAGCAGTACTTC. Its translation: CASSLVVGTAYEQYF.

This sequence joins TRBV5-1 and TRBJ2-6; TRBD1 aligns across 8 bases. V gave up 5 bases and J gave up 0 bases; unmatched junction bases: 10. The CDR3 length is 18 residues. In germline, CDR1 is SGHRS, CDR2 YFSETQ. CDR3 region: CASSPGGDPTSGANVLTF. CDR3 DNA sequence: TGCGCCAGCAGTCCAGGGGGCGACCCCACCTCTGGGGCCAACGTCCTGACTTTC. Based on the CDR3 plus reference TRBV5-1 and TRBJ2-6, the full variable domain is KAGVTQTPRYLIKTRGQQVTLSCSPISGHRSVSWYQQTPGQGLQFLFEYFSETQRNKGNFPGRFSGRQFSNSRSEMNVSTLELGDSALYLCASSPGGDPTSGANVLTFGAGSRLTVL.

This clone appeared once. This same CDR3 is encoded by further DNA sequences in the sample. J is TRBJ2-5 and V is TRBV5-1; D is unresolved. Per the germline V gene, CDR1 is SGHRS and CDR2 is YFSETQ. The CDR3 totals 12 residues. Trimming took 2 bases from V and 2 from J, leaving 4 bases between them. The CDR3 region has the DNA TGCGCCAGCAGCTTACCACAAGAGACCCAGTACTTC. Protein product: CASSLPQETQYF. The complete variable domain, with remaining parts taken from reference TRBV5-1 and TRBJ2-5, reads KAGVTQTPRYLIKTRGQQVTLSCSPISGHRSVSWYQQTPGQGLQFLFEYFSETQRNKGNFPGRFSGRQFSNSRSEMNVSTLELGDSALYLCASSLPQETQYFGPGTRLLVL.

V usage is TRBV7-8 and J usage is TRBJ2-5; TRBD1 is a possible D gene (5 bases). In germline, CDR1 is SGHVS, CDR2 FQNEAQ. Trimming cost V 5 bases and J 5 bases, with 15 bases left between them. The CDR3 extends over 14 amino acids. CDR3 sequence (DNA): TGTGCCAGCAGCCCGATGACAGCTACGGAGACCCAGTACTTC. This encodes CASSPMTATETQYF.

CDR3 in amino acids: CASSPRTDGWGEQFF. The CDR3 region has the DNA TGTGCCAGCAGCCCCCGGACGGACGGGTGGGGTGAGCAGTTCTTC. J is TRBJ2-1 and V is TRBV7-6; no reliable D call. The CDR3 is 15 amino acids. Germline V gene data show CDR1 as SGHVS and CDR2 as FNYEAQ. V was shortened by 5 bases and J by 9 bases, with 20 bases between the two germline ends.

The rearrangement uses TRBV6-1 and TRBJ2-7; D ambiguous. This CDR3 comprises 13 residues. Germline values: CDR1 MNHNS, CDR2 SASEGT. Trimming cost V 6 bases and J 2 bases, with 11 bases left between them. The CDR3 here is CASRVSDPYEQYF. The CDR3 bases are TGTGCCAGCAGGGTATCCGACCCCTACGAGCAGTACTTC.

With respect to this clone: The sample holds other DNA sequences that translate to the same CDR3. The rearrangement uses TRBV6-5 and TRBJ1-2; D gene ambiguous. The ends were cut back, 0 bases at V and 1 base at J, with 3 bases in the middle. Germline V lookup: CDR1 MNHEY, CDR2 SVGAGI. The CDR3 loop spans 13 amino acids. As DNA, the CDR3 is TGTGCCAGCAGTTACTCCTTTAACTATGGCTACACCTTC. It translates to CASSYSFNYGYTF.

J is TRBJ1-4 and V is TRBV4-2; maybe TRBD1 (6 bases). This CDR3 is built from 16 residues. Germline V gene sequence: CDR1 LGHNA, CDR2 YNFKEQ. Trimming left V 6 bases short and J 8 bases short, with 22 bases between. CDR3 region: CASSLWGGAKEEKLFF. Here the CDR3 DNA reads TGTGCCAGCAGTCTGTGGGGGGGCGCGAAAGAGGAAAAACTGTTTTTT.

The chain uses TRBV27 and TRBJ2-2; the match to TRBD1 covers 7 bases. Germline assignment: CDR1 MNHEY and CDR2 SMNVEV (reference sequence). Trimming at V came to 1 base and at J to 5 bases, leaving 22 bases not matched to a gene. This CDR3 spans 21 amino acids. CDR3: CASSLYPPLLRQGIKTGELFF. CDR3 bases: TGTGCCAGCAGTTTATACCCACCCCTACTCCGACAGGGAATTAAGACCGGGGAGCTGTTTTTT.

DNA of the CDR3: TGTGCCAGCAGGCCACCGGGGGGGGATTGGGACACTGAAGCTTTCTTT. It codes for CASRPPGGDWDTEAFF. The rearrangement joins TRBV7-8 to TRBJ1-1; D is possibly TRBD1 (5 bases). V was shortened by 6 bases and J by 3 bases, with 20 bases between the two germline ends. The CDR3 is 16 amino acids. Germline CDR1 reads SGHVS; CDR2 reads FQNEAQ.

The rearrangement uses TRBV7-3 and TRBJ2-1, with a tentative D call TRBD2 (6 bases). The CDR3 extends over 15 amino acids. Trimming removed 0 bases at V and 9 bases at J, with 15 bases between. The germline V gene has CDR1 SGHTA and CDR2 FQGTGA. Here the CDR3 reads CASSLTSGPFFEQFF. CDR3 DNA: TGTGCCAGCAGCTTAACTAGCGGCCCCTTTTTTGAGCAGTTCTTC.

This chain connects TRBV20-1 to TRBJ1-4; no reliable D call. Germline V gives CDR1 DFQATT, CDR2 SNEGSKA (reference sequence). V was shortened by 5 bases and J by 8 bases, with 9 bases between the two germline ends. The CDR3 runs 11 residues. DNA for the CDR3: TGCAGTGCTTCGAGTACGGAAAAACTGTTTTTT. It translates to CSASSTEKLFF.

CDR3 nucleotide sequence: TGTGCCAGCAGCCTCGAAAAAGGGGCTCACGGGAACACTGAAGCTTTCTTT. Translation: CASSLEKGAHGNTEAFF. This chain links TRBV7-9 with TRBJ1-1, with TRBD1 as a possible D gene (5 bases). This CDR3 has 17 residues. V dropped 5 bases and J dropped 1 base, with 20 bases sitting between them. Germline lookup yields CDR1 SEHNR and CDR2 FQNEAQ (reference sequence).

This chain uses TRBV11-1 with TRBJ1-4; D uncertain. This CDR3 is built from 15 residues. The germline V gene encodes CDR1 SGHAT and CDR2 FQDESV (reference sequence). The V end was cut by 5 bases, the J end by 0 bases, with 10 bases between. The CDR3 DNA reads TGTGCCAGCAGCAGATCAGGAACAACTAATGAAAAACTGTTTTTT. Protein: CASSRSGTTNEKLFF.

This chain joins TRBV5-1 and TRBJ2-3, with 8 bases lining up with TRBD2. J lost 5 bases, V lost 4 bases, and 3 bases had no gene match. Germline CDR1 reads SGHRS; CDR2 reads YFSETQ. The CDR3 has 13 amino acids. CDR3 coding DNA: TGCGCCAGCAGCAGAGCGGGAGTAGATACGCAGTATTTT. Translated, it gives CASSRAGVDTQYF.